The T cell receptor beta chain under discussion was sequenced for a study of early T cells in non-severe SARS-CoV-2 infection. The wider study: With bulk RNA from unsorted whole blood as input, sequencing yielded unpaired chains.

Each cDNA molecule carried a unique molecular identifier. TCRdb analysed the 5' RACE reads with MiXCR anew, one entry per CDR3 protein. This repertoire shows around 100,000 distinct CDR3 sequences, 16% found once; its top ten account for roughly 1.2%. Germline loops: CDR1 SQVTM, CDR2 ANQGSEA. The J segment lost 5 bases and the V segment lost 7 bases, leaving 4 bases of the junction unmatched. The CDR3 covers 11 residues. Study-wide points: Lookups in VDJdb leaned toward anti-spike CD8 responses and missed private and CD4 specificities.

A note on this clonotype: The antigen is undetermined.

This sequence originates from an adult who was a healthcare worker with PCR-confirmed SARS-CoV-2 infection or an uninfected control (not recorded which). The sequenced sample was whole blood. The V and J genes are TRBV29-1 and TRBJ1-1; 7 bases align to TRBD1. DNA of the CDR3: TGCAGCGCGAGGGGGCGGACTGAAGCTTTCTTT. Translation gives CSARGRTEAFF. The full variable domain, with the rest looked up from reference TRBV29-1 and TRBJ1-1, is SAVISQKPSRDICQRGTSLTIQCQVDSQVTMMFWYRQQPGQSLTLIATANQGSEATYESGFVIDKFPISRPNLTFSTLTVSNMSPEDSSIYLCSARGRTEAFFGQGTRLTVV.